Listed here is a single TCR beta chain. As yet, its antigen is unknown. The data belong to a study of response to subunit inactivated influenza vaccine. Study outcomes and limitations: The authors proposed limited new T cell recruitment per seasonal influenza vaccination.

TCRdb ran MiXCR on the RT-PCR reads and lists one entry per CDR3 protein. The sample consists of under 200,000 distinct CDR3 sequences, about a tenth of them appearing once. V lost 6 bases and J lost 6; bases outside the gene matches: 12. The germline V gene has CDR1 MNHEY and CDR2 SVGEGT. CDR3 length equals 16 residues. The sequence came from a man in his fifties or sixties who received an inactivated influenza vaccine. This specimen was non-naive T cells sorted from PBMCs, taken 40 to 50 days after vaccination. The chain recombines TRBV6-2 or TRBV6-3 with TRBJ2-5, with 11 bases identical to TRBD2. CDR3 protein: CASRPTETSGTKTQYF. The CDR3 region has the DNA TGTGCCAGCAGACCAACCGAGACTAGCGGGACAAAGACCCAGTACTTC.